Shown below are 31 T cell receptor beta chains from a single sample sequenced in a study of shared clonotypes between healthy human individuals (dated by TCRdb to about 2020). Receptors were amplified or captured by the immunoSEQ multiplex PCR assay. The clones in this table, taken by TCRdb from immuneACCESS, are in-frame only. Not every clone is retained; where verified, under half of the shortfall comes from an unresolved V gene, and the cause of the rest is unknown. This sample is represented by around 2.5 million clones; over 85% of them were singletons. The top ten clonotypes cover about 0.34% of the sample. The sample was naive CD4+ T cells from PBMCs. The cell subset or site label for this specimen denotes: CD45RA+ positively selected. These receptors all stem from a man aged 18 to 29 in good health. Some clones in this sample may be carry-over from other donors' samples.

The J gene is TRBJ1-4, the V gene TRBV6-1; TRBD1 is a possible D gene (6 bases). CDR3 length: 14 amino acids. The ends were cut back, 8 bases at V and 5 bases at J, with 15 bases in the middle. Germline V gives CDR1 MNHNS, CDR2 SASEGT. The CDR3 sequence: CASFIWGPNEKLFF. The CDR3 DNA reads TGTGCCAGCTTCATCTGGGGGCCGAATGAAAAACTGTTTTTT.

This clone has more than one count but fewer than ten. V and J are TRBV18 and TRBJ1-2; D gene uncertain. CDR3 size: 13 residues. Germline V CDR1 and CDR2: KGHSH, LQKENI. V was cut by 4 bases and J by 6 bases, with 12 bases left in between. CDR3 sequence: CASSRTQTDGYTF. CDR3 bases: TGTGCCAGCTCACGAACACAGACCGATGGCTACACCTTC.

V and J are TRBV7-2 and TRBJ1-1; D is unresolved. The germline V gene has CDR1 SGHTA and CDR2 FQGNSA. Trimming stripped 0 bases from V and 5 bases from J, with 13 bases between. CDR3 length: 15 amino acids. The DNA of the CDR3 is TGTGCCAGCAGCTTAGCGACACCCGGGGAGACTGAAGCTTTCTTT. Its protein is CASSLATPGETEAFF.

This chain uses TRBV7-9 with TRBJ2-4; D may be TRBD2 (5 bases). CDR3 length equals 14 residues. Germline V CDR1 and CDR2: SEHNR, FQNEAQ (reference sequence). Trimming left V 4 bases short and J 5 bases short, with 12 bases between. The CDR3: CASSWSGSQNIQYF. The CDR3 coding sequence is TGTGCCAGCAGCTGGTCGGGGAGCCAAAACATTCAGTACTTC.

The V call is TRBV29-1, the J call TRBJ2-3; 12 bases are a match to TRBD2. The CDR3 runs to 16 residues. V shed 4 bases and J 3 bases; nucleotides not matched to a gene: 8. CDR1 SQVTM and CDR2 ANQGSEA come from the germline V gene. The CDR3 loop is CSVGPLAGGGTDTQYF. Written as DNA, the CDR3 is TGCAGCGTTGGACCCCTAGCGGGAGGGGGAACAGATACGCAGTATTTT.

This rearrangement joins TRBV15 to TRBJ1-1; no definite D call. The CDR3 sequence is 16 residues long. Looked up from germline, CDR1 is LNHNV and CDR2 is YYDKDF (reference sequence). Trimming stripped 3 bases from V and 3 bases from J, with 17 bases between. Written as DNA, the CDR3 is TGTGCCACCAGCAGCCGTCGGGTTCTCCTGGACACTGAAGCTTTCTTT. Amino acid sequence: CATSSRRVLLDTEAFF.

This clone came up a few times. The junction shows a germline mismatch at one end, possibly a read error. V usage is TRBV27 and J usage is TRBJ1-2; TRBD1 matches 8 bases. The germline V gene encodes CDR1 MNHEY and CDR2 SMNVEV (reference sequence). This CDR3 is built from 12 residues. The DNA of the CDR3 is TGTGCCAGCAGCTTGGACAGGGTGGGCTTCACCTTC. Residues: CASSLDRVGFTF.

CDR3 in amino acids: CASRVGGGPGETQYF. The CDR3 nucleotides are TGTGCCAGCAGGGTTGGCGGCGGGCCAGGAGAGACCCAGTACTTC. The gene calls are TRBV11-2 and TRBJ2-5, with D maybe TRBD2 (5 bases). CDR3 length equals 15 residues. V gave up 6 bases and J gave up 4 bases, with 18 bases separating them. Germline V gene data show CDR1 as SGHAT and CDR2 as FQNNGV. The whole variable domain, filled in from reference TRBV11-2 and TRBJ2-5, reads EAGVAQSPRYKIIEKRQSVAFWCNPISGHATLYWYQQILGQGPKLLIQFQNNGVVDDSQLPKDRFSAERLKGVDSTLKIQPAKLEDSAVYLCASRVGGGPGETQYFGPGTRLLVL.

The chain is built from TRBV14 and TRBJ2-1, with a possible D match to TRBD1 (6 bases). The CDR3 has 14 residues. Trimming left V 2 bases short and J 4 bases short, with 9 bases between. The germline V gene encodes CDR1 SGHDN and CDR2 FVKESK. The CDR3: CASSQRGQYNEQFF. DNA of the CDR3: TGTGCCAGCAGCCAAAGGGGACAATACAATGAGCAGTTCTTC.

The sample holds one count of this clone. This chain links TRBV6-6 with TRBJ2-3, with D maybe TRBD1 (6 bases). The CDR3 loop spans 14 amino acids. V lost 6 bases, J lost 1 base, and 11 bases lay in between. CDR1 and CDR2 (germline): MNHNY, SVGAGI (reference sequence). The DNA for the CDR3 is TGTGCCAGCAGAACGCCAGGGGGCACAGATACGCAGTATTTT. Residues: CASRTPGGTDTQYF.

The chain combines TRBV6-5 with TRBJ1-2, with D uncertain. CDR1 is MNHEY and CDR2 is SVGAGI in the germline V gene. CDR3 length: 14 amino acids. Trimming pared 0 bases from V and 8 bases from J, leaving 13 bases between. CDR3 bases: TGTGCCAGCAGTTACTCGAGTGGAGGTCGGGGCTACACCTTC. It encodes CASSYSSGGRGYTF.

The chain couples TRBV29-1 to TRBJ2-5; 9 bases are a match to TRBD2. The CDR3 runs 12 residues. J lost 4 bases, V lost 6 bases, and 3 bases had no gene match. Looked up from germline, CDR1 is SQVTM and CDR2 is ANQGSEA. The CDR3 sequence: CSVETSGETQYF. DNA of the CDR3: TGCAGCGTCGAGACTAGCGGAGAGACCCAGTACTTC.

V usage is TRBV5-1 and J usage is TRBJ2-1; the D is unclear. V lost 4 bases and J lost 3, with 14 bases in between. The CDR3 contains 15 residues. The V gene's germline CDR1 is SGHRS and CDR2 YFSETQ. CDR3 residues: CASSLPAQYYNEQFF. The CDR3 DNA reads TGCGCCAGCAGCCTCCCTGCGCAGTACTACAATGAGCAGTTCTTC.

J is TRBJ2-7 and V is TRBV5-8; no firm D call. Trimming removed 0 bases from V and 3 bases from J, with 7 bases in between. Germline V gene data show CDR1 as SGHTS and CDR2 as YDEGEE. This CDR3 has 13 amino acids. The CDR3 sequence is CASSLAFNYEQYF. The DNA of the CDR3 is TGTGCCAGCAGCTTGGCCTTTAACTACGAGCAGTACTTC.

The V call is TRBV2, the J call TRBJ2-2; D not resolved. This CDR3 is built from 12 residues. The V end lost 7 bases, the J end lost 0 bases, and 3 bases lay between the germline ends. The germline V gene has CDR1 SNHLY and CDR2 FYNNEI. The CDR3: CASKANTGELFF. The CDR3 DNA reads as TGTGCCAGCAAAGCGAACACCGGGGAGCTGTTTTTT.

V and J are TRBV9 and TRBJ1-1; TRBD1 matches 11 bases. The trim removed 2 bases at V and 6 bases at J, leaving 6 bases unmatched. Germline V gene sequence: CDR1 SGDLS, CDR2 YYNGEE. This CDR3 is built from 15 residues. CDR3: CASSVIPGQGAEAFF. The CDR3, as DNA: TGTGCCAGCAGCGTCATACCGGGACAGGGGGCTGAAGCTTTCTTT.

The V call is TRBV29-1, the J call TRBJ2-7; D may be TRBD2 (6 bases). V shed 6 bases and J shed 3 bases, with 24 bases lying between them. The CDR3 covers 16 residues. Germline CDR1 and CDR2: SQVTM and ANQGSEA. CDR3 loop: CSVVFGRLGRIYEQYF. CDR3 coding DNA: TGCAGCGTCGTCTTCGGGCGGCTAGGGAGGATCTACGAGCAGTACTTC.

V is TRBV6-5 and J is TRBJ2-1, with D tentatively TRBD2 (5 bases). Germline CDR1 and CDR2: MNHEY and SVGAGI. Trimming took off 4 bases at V and 6 bases at J, with 13 bases between the two ends. This CDR3 is built from 14 residues. The CDR3 region is CASSSGGLANEQFF. In DNA, the CDR3 is TGTGCCAGCAGTTCAGGAGGACTGGCCAATGAGCAGTTCTTC.

This clone was seen more than once but under ten times. This rearrangement joins TRBV7-9 to TRBJ2-5; 7 bases agree with TRBD1. This CDR3 has 14 amino acids. V was pared by 4 bases and J by 3 bases, with 5 bases of the junction left unmatched. The V gene's germline CDR1 is SEHNR and CDR2 FQNEAQ (reference sequence). CDR3 coding DNA: TGTGCCAGCAGCTGGCAGGGGGTGGAAGAGACCCAGTACTTC. It is translated as CASSWQGVEETQYF.

The V call is TRBV29-1, the J call TRBJ2-7; D unclear. V was clipped by 6 bases and J by 0 bases, with 9 bases between them. CDR1 SQVTM and CDR2 ANQGSEA come from the germline V gene. This CDR3 comprises 12 residues. CDR3 sequence: CSVRHSSYEQYF. For the CDR3, the DNA is TGCAGCGTCCGACACAGCTCCTACGAGCAGTACTTC.

The chain combines TRBV5-5 with TRBJ2-6; 9 nucleotides line up with TRBD1. Trimming removed 3 bases from V and 2 bases from J; junction bases left unmatched: 15. The CDR3 covers 20 residues. Germline assignment: CDR1 SGHKS and CDR2 YYEKEE (reference sequence). The DNA of the CDR3 is TGTGCCAGCAGCTGGTACTCACCGGGACAGGGAATCGCTGGGGCCAACGTCCTGACTTTC. Translated: CASSWYSPGQGIAGANVLTF.

The chain employs TRBV2 and TRBJ2-6, with TRBD1 as a possible D gene (6 bases). V was trimmed by 7 bases and J by 4 bases, leaving 17 bases between them. There are 16 residues in the CDR3. The germline V gene has CDR1 SNHLY and CDR2 FYNNEI. In DNA form, the CDR3 reads TGTGCCAGCACTGTTGCCACAGGGCCAGGGGCCAACGTCCTGACTTTC. Protein product: CASTVATGPGANVLTF.

Points on this clone: Other DNA sequences from this sample encode an identical CDR3 as well. This chain uses TRBV15 with TRBJ1-2; 7 bases match TRBD1. V lost 0 bases, J lost 5 bases, and 0 bases stayed unmatched. Germline V gene lookup returns CDR1 LNHNV and CDR2 YYDKDF (reference sequence). There are 13 residues in the CDR3. The DNA for the CDR3 is TGTGCCACCAGCAGAGAACAGGGGTATGGCTACACCTTC. Its translation is CATSREQGYGYTF.

The chain combines TRBV7-9 with TRBJ2-7; no clear D gene. The CDR3 length is 13 residues. V was clipped by 3 bases and J by 2 bases, with 8 bases between them. Germline V gene data show CDR1 as SEHNR and CDR2 as FQNEAQ (reference sequence). CDR3 coding DNA: TGTGCCAGCAGCTTGAGATCGGCCTACGAGCAGTACTTC. Encoded protein: CASSLRSAYEQYF.

As DNA, the CDR3 is TGTGCCAGCTCACCACTTCACAGGGACTATGGCTACACCTTC. Translated, it gives CASSPLHRDYGYTF. The rearrangement joins TRBV18 to TRBJ1-2, with D perhaps matching TRBD1 (6 bases). V dropped 1 base and J dropped 3 bases, with 9 bases sitting between them. This CDR3 has 14 residues. Germline loops: CDR1 KGHSH, CDR2 LQKENI.

The genes are TRBV5-1 and TRBJ2-2, with 11 nucleotides matching TRBD2. The CDR3 is 17 residues long. Losses at the gene ends were 0 bases for V and 2 bases for J; bases not matched to a gene: 3. CDR1 SGHRS and CDR2 YFSETQ come from the germline V gene. The CDR3 is CASSLGLAGRNTGELFF. As DNA, the CDR3 is TGCGCCAGCAGCTTGGGACTAGCGGGAAGAAACACCGGGGAGCTGTTTTTT. Full variable domain (remainder filled in from reference TRBV5-1 and TRBJ2-2): KAGVTQTPRYLIKTRGQQVTLSCSPISGHRSVSWYQQTPGQGLQFLFEYFSETQRNKGNFPGRFSGRQFSNSRSEMNVSTLELGDSALYLCASSLGLAGRNTGELFFGEGSRLTVL.

Points on this clone: At the DNA level, this CDR3 is encoded by other sequences in the same sample as well. The chain links TRBV5-1 to TRBJ1-5; D possibly corresponds to TRBD1 (5 bases). Germline V gives CDR1 SGHRS, CDR2 YFSETQ. This CDR3 is built from 15 residues. The V end was cut by 0 bases, the J end by 4 bases, with 11 bases between. CDR3 coding DNA: TGCGCCAGCAGCTTGGAGGGGTACGGGAATCAGCCCCAGCATTTT. It is translated as CASSLEGYGNQPQHF.

Notes on this clone: The same CDR3 arises from other DNA sequences in this sample as well. The chain carries TRBV18 and TRBJ1-5, with 10 bases aligning to TRBD1. V lost 2 bases to trimming and J lost 3 bases; unmatched junction nucleotides: 1. In germline, CDR1 is KGHSH, CDR2 LQKENI. The CDR3 totals 15 residues. This CDR3 reads CASSPDRGLNQPQHF. The CDR3 DNA reads TGTGCCAGCTCACCAGACAGGGGGCTCAATCAGCCCCAGCATTTT.

The chain joins TRBV2 to TRBJ1-3, with D possibly TRBD1 on 5 matching bases. The CDR3 is 14 amino acids. Trimming cost V 6 bases and J 0 bases, with 9 bases left between them. Per the germline V gene, CDR1 is SNHLY and CDR2 is FYNNEI. CDR3 amino acids: CASRIQVSGNTIYF. The CDR3 DNA reads as TGTGCCAGCAGGATACAGGTCTCTGGAAACACCATATATTTT. Drawing the rest from reference TRBV2 and TRBJ1-3, the complete variable domain is EPEVTQTPSHQVTQMGQEVILRCVPISNHLYFYWYRQILGQKVEFLVSFYNNEISEKSEIFDDQFSVERPDGSNFTLKIRSTKLEDSAMYFCASRIQVSGNTIYFGEGSWLTVV.

The chain combines TRBV27 with TRBJ1-5; TRBD1 matches at 8 bases. Germline V gives CDR1 MNHEY, CDR2 SMNVEV (reference sequence). This CDR3 has 14 amino acids. Losses at the gene ends were 2 bases for V and 7 bases for J; bases not matched to a gene: 4. In DNA, the CDR3 is TGTGCCAGCAGTTTAGCACAGGGGGGCCAGCCCCAGCATTTT. Its protein is CASSLAQGGQPQHF.

J is TRBJ1-4 and V is TRBV2; TRBD1 might be the D (5 bases). Trimming left V 6 bases short and J 0 bases short, with 11 bases between. Germline assignment: CDR1 SNHLY and CDR2 FYNNEI. This CDR3 spans 15 amino acids. The CDR3 loop is CASRNAGPTNEKLFF. In nucleotides, the CDR3 is TGTGCCAGCAGGAACGCAGGGCCAACTAATGAAAAACTGTTTTTT. Full variable domain (rest looked up from reference TRBV2 and TRBJ1-4): EPEVTQTPSHQVTQMGQEVILRCVPISNHLYFYWYRQILGQKVEFLVSFYNNEISEKSEIFDDQFSVERPDGSNFTLKIRSTKLEDSAMYFCASRNAGPTNEKLFFGSGTQLSVL.